The clone carrying this T cell receptor (beta chain) ranks as large. Its antigen remains unknown. Other nucleotide sequences in the sample specify the same CDR3. CDR1 and CDR2 from the germline V gene are MGHDK and SYGVNS. CDR3 length: 13 amino acids. V was cut by 4 bases and J by 5 bases, with 12 bases left in between. This specimen belongs to a study of T cells and Merkel cell carcinoma outcomes. Data came from immunoSEQ multiplex PCR; TCRdb stores just in-frame clones and leaves some out. The repertoire consists of 2,500 to 3,500 clones, with nearly 80% occurring once and the leading ten covering approximately 15%. Study-level points and caveats: In Merkel cell carcinoma, repertoire and T-cell density reportedly predicted outcomes.

The V and J genes are TRBV25-1 and TRBJ2-7; D call uncertain. Sequencing was done on a sample of tumor tissue from Merkel cell carcinoma. This TCR came from a human donor with Merkel cell carcinoma. CDR3 in DNA: TGTGCCAGCAGTGCCGCCGGGTGGCACGAGCAGTACTTC. It codes for CASSAAGWHEQYF.